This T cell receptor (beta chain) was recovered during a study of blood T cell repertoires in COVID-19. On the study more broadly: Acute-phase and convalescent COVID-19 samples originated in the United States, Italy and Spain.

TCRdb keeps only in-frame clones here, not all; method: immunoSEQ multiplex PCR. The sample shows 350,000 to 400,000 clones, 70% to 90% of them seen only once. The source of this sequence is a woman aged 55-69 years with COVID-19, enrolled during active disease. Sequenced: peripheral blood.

The CDR3 reads CASSFPVGGGDTGELFF. CDR3 coding DNA: TGTGCCAGCAGCTTTCCTGTCGGGGGGGGCGACACCGGGGAGCTGTTTTTT. This rearrangement joins TRBV5-4 to TRBJ2-2; the match to TRBD2 covers 8 bases. There are 17 residues in the CDR3. Germline CDR1 and CDR2: SGHNT and YYREEE (reference sequence). Trimming cost V 2 bases and J 3 bases; bases outside gene matches: 9.